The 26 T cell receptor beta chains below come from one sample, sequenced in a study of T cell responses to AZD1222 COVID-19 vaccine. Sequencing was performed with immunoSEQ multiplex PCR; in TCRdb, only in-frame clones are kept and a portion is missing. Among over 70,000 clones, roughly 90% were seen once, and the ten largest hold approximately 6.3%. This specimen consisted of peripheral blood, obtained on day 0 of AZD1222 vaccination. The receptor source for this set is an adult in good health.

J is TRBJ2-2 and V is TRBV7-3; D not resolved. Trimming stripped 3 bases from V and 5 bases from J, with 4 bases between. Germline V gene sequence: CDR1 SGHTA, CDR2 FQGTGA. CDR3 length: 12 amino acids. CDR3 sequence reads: CASSFGTGELFF. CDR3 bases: TGTGCCAGCAGCTTCGGTACCGGGGAGCTGTTTTTT. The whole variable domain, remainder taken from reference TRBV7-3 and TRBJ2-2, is GAGVSQTPSNKVTEKGKYVELRCDPISGHTALYWYRQSLGQGPEFLIYFQGTGAADDSGLPNDRFFAVRPEGSVSTLKIQRTERGDSAVYLCASSFGTGELFFGEGSRLTVL.

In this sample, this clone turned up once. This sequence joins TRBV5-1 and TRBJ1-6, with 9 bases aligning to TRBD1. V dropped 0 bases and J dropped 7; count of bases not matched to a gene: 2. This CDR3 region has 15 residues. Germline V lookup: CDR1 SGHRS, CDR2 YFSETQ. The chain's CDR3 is CASSLDRGPNSPLHF. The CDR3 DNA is TGCGCCAGCAGCTTGGACAGGGGGCCAAATTCACCCCTCCACTTT.

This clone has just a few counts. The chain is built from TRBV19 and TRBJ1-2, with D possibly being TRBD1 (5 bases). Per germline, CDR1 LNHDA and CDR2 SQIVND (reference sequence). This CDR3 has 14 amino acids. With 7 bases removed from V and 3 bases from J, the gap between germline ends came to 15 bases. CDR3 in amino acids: CASTPSWDHYGYTF. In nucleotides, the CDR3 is TGTGCCAGTACCCCAAGCTGGGACCACTATGGCTACACCTTC.

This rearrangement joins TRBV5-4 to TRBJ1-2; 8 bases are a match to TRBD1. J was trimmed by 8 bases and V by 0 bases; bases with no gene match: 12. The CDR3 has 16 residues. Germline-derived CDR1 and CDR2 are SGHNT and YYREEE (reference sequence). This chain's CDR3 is CASSLDSSGQGSGYTF. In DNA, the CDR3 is TGTGCCAGCAGCTTGGATTCCTCTGGACAGGGCTCAGGCTACACCTTC.

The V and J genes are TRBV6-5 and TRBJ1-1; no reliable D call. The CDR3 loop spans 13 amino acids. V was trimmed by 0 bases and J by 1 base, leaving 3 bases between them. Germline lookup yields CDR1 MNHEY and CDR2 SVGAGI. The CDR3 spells CASSYSENTEAFF. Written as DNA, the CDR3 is TGTGCCAGCAGTTACTCAGAGAACACTGAAGCTTTCTTT.

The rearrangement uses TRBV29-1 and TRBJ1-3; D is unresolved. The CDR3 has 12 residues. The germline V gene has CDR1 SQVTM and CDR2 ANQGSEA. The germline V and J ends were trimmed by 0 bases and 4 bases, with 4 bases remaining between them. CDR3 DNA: TGCAGCGTTGAAGACGGGGGAAACACCATATATTTT. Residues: CSVEDGGNTIYF.

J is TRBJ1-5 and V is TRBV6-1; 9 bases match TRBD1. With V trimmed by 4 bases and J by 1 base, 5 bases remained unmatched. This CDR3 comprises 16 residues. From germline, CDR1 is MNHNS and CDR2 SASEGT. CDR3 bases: TGTGCCAGCAGTGCCCGGACAGGGGTGAGCAATCAGCCCCAGCATTTT. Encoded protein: CASSARTGVSNQPQHF.

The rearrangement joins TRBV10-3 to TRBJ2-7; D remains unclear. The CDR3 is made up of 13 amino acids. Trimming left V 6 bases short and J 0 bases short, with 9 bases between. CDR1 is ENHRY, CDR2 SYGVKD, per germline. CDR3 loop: CAIRMGNSYEQYF. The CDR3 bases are TGTGCCATCAGGATGGGGAACTCCTACGAGCAGTACTTC.

In nucleotides, the CDR3 is TGCGCCAGCAGCCAAGATCGGGCGGGTCCTGGGAGCTACGAGCAGTACTTC. It specifies CASSQDRAGPGSYEQYF. The chain recombines TRBV4-3 with TRBJ2-7, with a possible D match to TRBD2 (5 bases). Trimming stripped 0 bases from V and 3 bases from J, with 18 bases between. Germline V CDR1 and CDR2: LGHNA, YSLEER. CDR3 length: 17 residues.

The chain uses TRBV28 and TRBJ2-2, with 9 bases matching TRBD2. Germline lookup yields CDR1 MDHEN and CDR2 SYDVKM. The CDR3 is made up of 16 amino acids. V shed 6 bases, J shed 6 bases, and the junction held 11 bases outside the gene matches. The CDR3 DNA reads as TGTGCCAGCAGCCTTCCACTAGCGGGTGCAGCCGGGGAGCTGTTTTTT. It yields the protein CASSLPLAGAAGELFF.

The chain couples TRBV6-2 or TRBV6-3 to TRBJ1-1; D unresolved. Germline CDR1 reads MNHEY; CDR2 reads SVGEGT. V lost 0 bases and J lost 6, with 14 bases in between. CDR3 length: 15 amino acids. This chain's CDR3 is CASSYSPFRLAEAFF. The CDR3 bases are TGTGCCAGCAGTTACTCCCCCTTTCGGTTAGCTGAAGCTTTCTTT.

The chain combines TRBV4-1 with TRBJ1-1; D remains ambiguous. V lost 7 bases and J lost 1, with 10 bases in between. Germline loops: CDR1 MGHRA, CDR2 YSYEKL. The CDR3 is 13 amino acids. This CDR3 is CASKSGPNTEAFF. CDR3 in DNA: TGCGCCAGCAAAAGCGGGCCGAACACTGAAGCTTTCTTT.

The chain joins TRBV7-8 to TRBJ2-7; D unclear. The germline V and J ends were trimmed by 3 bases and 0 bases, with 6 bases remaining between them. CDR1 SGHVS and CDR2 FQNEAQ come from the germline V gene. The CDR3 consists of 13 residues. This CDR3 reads CASSFRSSYEQYF. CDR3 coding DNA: TGTGCCAGCAGCTTCCGAAGCTCCTACGAGCAGTACTTC.

The CDR3 here is CASRSLDERSYGYTF. Here the CDR3 DNA reads TGTGCCAGCAGATCCTTGGACGAGAGGAGCTATGGCTACACCTTC. The chain uses TRBV7-8 and TRBJ1-2; D gene uncertain. CDR3 length: 15 residues. CDR1 SGHVS and CDR2 FQNEAQ come from the germline V gene. V lost 6 bases and J 4 bases, leaving 18 bases between the germline ends.

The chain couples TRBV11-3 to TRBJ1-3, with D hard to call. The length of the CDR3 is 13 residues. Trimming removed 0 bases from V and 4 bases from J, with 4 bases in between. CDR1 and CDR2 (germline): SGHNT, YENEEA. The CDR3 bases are TGTGCCAGCAGCTTAGAGGCGGGAAACACCATATATTTT. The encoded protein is CASSLEAGNTIYF.

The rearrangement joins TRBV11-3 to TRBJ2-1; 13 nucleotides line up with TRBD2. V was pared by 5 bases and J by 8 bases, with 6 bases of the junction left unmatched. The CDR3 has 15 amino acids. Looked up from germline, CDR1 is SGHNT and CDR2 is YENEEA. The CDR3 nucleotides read TGTGCCAGCAGCCCTGGACTAGCGGGGGACTATGAGCAGTTCTTC. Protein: CASSPGLAGDYEQFF.

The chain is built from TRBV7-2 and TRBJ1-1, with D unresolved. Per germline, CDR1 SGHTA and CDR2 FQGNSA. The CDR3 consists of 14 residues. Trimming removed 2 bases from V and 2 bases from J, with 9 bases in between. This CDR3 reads CASSLYRTNTEAFF. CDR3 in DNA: TGTGCCAGCAGCTTATACCGGACCAACACTGAAGCTTTCTTT. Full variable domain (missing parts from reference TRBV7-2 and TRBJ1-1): GAGVSQSPSNKVTEKGKDVELRCDPISGHTALYWYRQSLGQGLEFLIYFQGNSAPDKSGLPSDRFSAERTGGSVSTLTIQRTQQEDSAVYLCASSLYRTNTEAFFGQGTRLTVV.

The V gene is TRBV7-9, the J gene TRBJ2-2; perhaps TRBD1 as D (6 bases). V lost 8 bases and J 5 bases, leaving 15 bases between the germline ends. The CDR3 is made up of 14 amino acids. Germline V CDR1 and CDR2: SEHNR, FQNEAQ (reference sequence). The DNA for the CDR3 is TGTGCCAGCCCCGAGTCAAGGGGGACCGGGGAGCTGTTTTTT. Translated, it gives CASPESRGTGELFF.

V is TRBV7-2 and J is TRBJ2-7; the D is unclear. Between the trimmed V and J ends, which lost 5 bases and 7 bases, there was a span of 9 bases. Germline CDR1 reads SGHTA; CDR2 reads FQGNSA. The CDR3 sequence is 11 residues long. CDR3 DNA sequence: TGTGCCAGCAGCCCCCTCGTGGAGCAGTACTTC. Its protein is CASSPLVEQYF.

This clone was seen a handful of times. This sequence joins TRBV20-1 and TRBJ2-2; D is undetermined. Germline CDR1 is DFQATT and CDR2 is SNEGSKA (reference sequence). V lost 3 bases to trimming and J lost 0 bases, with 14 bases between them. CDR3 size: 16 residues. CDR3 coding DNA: TGCAGTGCTAGTGCTCTGGGGATATCGAACACCGGGGAGCTGTTTTTT. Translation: CSASALGISNTGELFF.

Written as DNA, the CDR3 is TGTGCCAGCAGTTTAAATCTAGCGGCTCCGAACACCGGGGAGCTGTTTTTT. Translated, it gives CASSLNLAAPNTGELFF. The gene calls are TRBV28 and TRBJ2-2; 7 nucleotides align to TRBD2. V lost 2 bases to trimming and J lost 0 bases; unmatched junction nucleotides: 6. CDR3 length: 17 residues. Germline V gives CDR1 MDHEN, CDR2 SYDVKM.

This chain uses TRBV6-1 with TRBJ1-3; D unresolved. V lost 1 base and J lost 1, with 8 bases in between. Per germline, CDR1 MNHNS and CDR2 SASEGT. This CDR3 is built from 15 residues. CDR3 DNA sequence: TGTGCCAGCAGTGAAGTAGTGGGGTCTGGAAACACCATATATTTT. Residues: CASSEVVGSGNTIYF.

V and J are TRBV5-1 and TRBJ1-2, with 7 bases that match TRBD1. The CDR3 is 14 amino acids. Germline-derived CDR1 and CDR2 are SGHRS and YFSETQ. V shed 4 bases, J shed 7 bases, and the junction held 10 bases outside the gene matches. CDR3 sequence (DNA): TGCGCCAGCAGCCCCCAGGGGGAAGAGAGTGGCTACACCTTC. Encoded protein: CASSPQGEESGYTF.

The CDR3 here is CASTPDRRTEAFF. Here the CDR3 DNA reads TGTGCCAGCACCCCGGACAGGAGAACTGAAGCTTTCTTT. This sequence joins TRBV6-5 and TRBJ1-1; 7 bases are a match to TRBD1. The germline CDR1 and CDR2 sequences are MNHEY and SVGAGI. The V gene end was trimmed by 7 bases and the J gene end by 5 bases; junction bases not matched to a gene: 7. The CDR3 length is 13 residues.

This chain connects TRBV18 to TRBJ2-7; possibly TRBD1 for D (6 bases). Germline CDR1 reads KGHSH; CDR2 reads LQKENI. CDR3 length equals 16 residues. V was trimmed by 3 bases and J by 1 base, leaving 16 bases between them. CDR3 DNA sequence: TGTGCCAGCTCACCCGGACAGTTGGGCATTTCCTACGAGCAGTACTTC. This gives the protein CASSPGQLGISYEQYF.

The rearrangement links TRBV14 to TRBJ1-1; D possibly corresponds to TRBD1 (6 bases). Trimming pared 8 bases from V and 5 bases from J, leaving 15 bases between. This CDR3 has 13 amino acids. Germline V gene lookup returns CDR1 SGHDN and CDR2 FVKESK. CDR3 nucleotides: TGTGCCAGCGCGGGGGGCTTAGGTACTGAAGCTTTCTTT. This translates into CASAGGLGTEAFF.